This T cell receptor (beta chain) was recovered during a study of monozygotic twins with inflammatory bowel disease. TCRdb re-called the 5' RACE reads and catalogs CDR3 proteins one per entry, DNA excluded. The sample has fewer than 450,000 distinct CDR3 sequences; the top ten hold just over 2.5%. Blood was collected, around 2.7 ml per donor. As regards this clonotype: Its antigen is not identified.

Study observations and caveats: No separation of different T cell subtypes was possible.

The receptor was derived from a human donor with ulcerative colitis or Crohn's disease, or a healthy co-twin of an affected twin (not recorded which). Source material: blood.

CDR3 sequence reads: CASSSTGTVSGNTIYF. The gene calls are TRBV2 and TRBJ1-3; TCRdb lists TRBD1, though no DNA is available to test this call. Germline V gives CDR1 SNHLY, CDR2 FYNNEI. The CDR3 consists of 16 residues. The entire variable domain, with the rest obtained from reference TRBV2 and TRBJ1-3, is as follows: EPEVTQTPSHQVTQMGQEVILRCVPISNHLYFYWYRQILGQKVEFLVSFYNNEISEKSEIFDDQFSVERPDGSNFTLKIRSTKLEDSAMYFCASSSTGTVSGNTIYFGEGSWLTVV.